The entry that follows covers one T cell receptor (beta chain) sequence. This sample is drawn from a study of T-cell reconstitution after alpha-beta-depleted transplantation in children. The germline V and J ends were trimmed by 4 bases and 5 bases, with 21 bases remaining between them. The germline CDR1 and CDR2 sequences are MNHEY and SVGEGT. The CDR3 has 17 amino acids. The TCRbeta library incorporated unique molecular identifiers. TCRdb called the PCR reads again in MiXCR, with one record for every CDR3 protein. The sample carries around 340,000 distinct CDR3 sequences, 13% recorded once. Sequences were derived from PBMCs, sampled from the stem cell graft. This sequence originates from a human donor who donated a stem cell graft to a child with Fanconi anemia. V usage is TRBV6-2 or TRBV6-3 and J usage is TRBJ2-4, with D possibly matching TRBD1 (5 bases). CDR3 protein: CASSSMTGVRAENIQYF. CDR3 in DNA: TGTGCCAGCAGTTCCATGACCGGAGTCAGGGCCGAAAACATTCAGTACTTC.